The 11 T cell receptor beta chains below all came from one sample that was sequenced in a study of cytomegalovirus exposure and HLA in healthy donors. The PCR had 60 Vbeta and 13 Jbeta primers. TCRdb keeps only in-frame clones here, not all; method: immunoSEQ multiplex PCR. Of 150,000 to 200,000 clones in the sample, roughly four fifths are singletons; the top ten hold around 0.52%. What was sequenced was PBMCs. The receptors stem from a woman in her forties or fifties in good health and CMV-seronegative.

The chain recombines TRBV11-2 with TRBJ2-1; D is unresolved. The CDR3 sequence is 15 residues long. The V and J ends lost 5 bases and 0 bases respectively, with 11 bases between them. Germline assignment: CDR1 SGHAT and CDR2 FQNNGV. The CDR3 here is CASSAYSYSYNEQFF. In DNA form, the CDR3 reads TGTGCCAGCAGCGCCTACAGTTACTCCTACAATGAGCAGTTCTTC.

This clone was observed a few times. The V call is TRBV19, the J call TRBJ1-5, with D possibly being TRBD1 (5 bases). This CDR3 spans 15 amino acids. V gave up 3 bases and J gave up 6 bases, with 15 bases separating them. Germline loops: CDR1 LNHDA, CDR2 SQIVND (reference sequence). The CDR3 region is CASSITMGGTQPQHF. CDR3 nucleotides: TGTGCCAGTAGTATTACTATGGGGGGAACTCAGCCCCAGCATTTT.

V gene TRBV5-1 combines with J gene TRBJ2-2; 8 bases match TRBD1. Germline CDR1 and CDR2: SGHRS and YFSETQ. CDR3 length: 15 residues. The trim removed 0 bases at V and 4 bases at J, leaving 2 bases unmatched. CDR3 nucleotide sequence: TGCGCCAGCAGCTTGGCAGGGGGCAGCACCGGGGAGCTGTTTTTT. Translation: CASSLAGGSTGELFF.

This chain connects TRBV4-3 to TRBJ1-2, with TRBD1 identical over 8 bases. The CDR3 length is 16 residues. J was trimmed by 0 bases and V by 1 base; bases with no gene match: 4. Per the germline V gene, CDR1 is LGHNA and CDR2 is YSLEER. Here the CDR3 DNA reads TGCGCCAGCAGCCAAGGCGCAGGGGGCTCTAACTATGGCTACACCTTC. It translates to CASSQGAGGSNYGYTF.

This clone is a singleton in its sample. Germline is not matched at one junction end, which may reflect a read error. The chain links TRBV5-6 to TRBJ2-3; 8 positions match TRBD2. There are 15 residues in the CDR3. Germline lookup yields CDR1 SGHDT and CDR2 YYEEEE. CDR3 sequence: CACSLLAAEGNTQYF. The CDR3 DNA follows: TGTGCCTGCAGCCTACTAGCGGCGGAAGGAAATACGCAGTATTTT.

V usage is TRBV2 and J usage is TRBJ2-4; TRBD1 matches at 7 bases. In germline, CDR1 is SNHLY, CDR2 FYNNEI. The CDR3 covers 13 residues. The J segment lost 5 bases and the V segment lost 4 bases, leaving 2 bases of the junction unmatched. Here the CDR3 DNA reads TGTGCCAGCAGTGGGGACAGAGAAAACATTCAGTACTTC. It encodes CASSGDRENIQYF.

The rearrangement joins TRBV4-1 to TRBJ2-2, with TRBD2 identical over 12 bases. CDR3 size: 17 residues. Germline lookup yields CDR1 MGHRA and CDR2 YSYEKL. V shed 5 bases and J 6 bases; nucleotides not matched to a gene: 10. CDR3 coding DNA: TGCGCCAGCAGCGGTGGTCTAGCGGGGGGGCCGCCCGGGGAGCTGTTTTTT. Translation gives CASSGGLAGGPPGELFF.

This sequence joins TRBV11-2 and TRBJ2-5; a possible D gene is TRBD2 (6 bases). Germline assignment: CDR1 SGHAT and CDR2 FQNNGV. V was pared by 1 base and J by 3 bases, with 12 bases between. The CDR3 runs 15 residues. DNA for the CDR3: TGTGCCAGCAGCTTAGTAGCGGCGGGTGAAGAGACCCAGTACTTC. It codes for CASSLVAAGEETQYF.

CDR3 residues: CASSPGSNQPQHF. The CDR3 region has the DNA TGTGCCAGCTCACCAGGTAGTAATCAGCCCCAGCATTTT. The chain links TRBV18 to TRBJ1-5; D unclear. Germline-derived CDR1 and CDR2 are KGHSH and LQKENI. Trimming took off 2 bases at V and 4 bases at J, with 6 bases between the two ends. The CDR3 loop spans 13 amino acids.

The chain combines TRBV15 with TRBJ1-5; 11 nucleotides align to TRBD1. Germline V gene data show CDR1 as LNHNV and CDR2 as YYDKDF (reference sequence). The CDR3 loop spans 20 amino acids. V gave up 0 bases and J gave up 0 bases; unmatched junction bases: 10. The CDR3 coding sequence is TGTGCCACCAGCAGAGATTTACGGGGACAGGGGGGTCATAGCAATCAGCCCCAGCATTTT. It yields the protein CATSRDLRGQGGHSNQPQHF.

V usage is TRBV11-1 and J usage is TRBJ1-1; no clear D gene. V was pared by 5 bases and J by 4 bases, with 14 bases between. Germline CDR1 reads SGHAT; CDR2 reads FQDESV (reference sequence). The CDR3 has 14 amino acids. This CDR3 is CASSLLTGITEAFF. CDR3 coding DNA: TGTGCCAGCAGCCTACTAACCGGGATCACTGAAGCTTTCTTT.